This TCR beta chain was found in a study of blood T cell repertoires in COVID-19. About the research overall: Samples of COVID-19 (acute and convalescent) were obtained from the United States, Italy and Spain. The analysed material was cDNA or gDNA that came from T cells, B-cell-depleted T cells, or PBMCs.

Germline CDR1 is SQVTM and CDR2 is ANQGSEA. Trimming removed 5 bases from V and 3 bases from J, with 13 bases in between. There are 13 residues in the CDR3. In the source study's methods: It was from reference gene primer amplification that nucleated cell counts were estimated. Sequencing was performed with immunoSEQ multiplex PCR; in TCRdb, only in-frame clones are kept and a portion is missing. For V, J and clone size, that table is used; D and trimming come from the DNA. The table records approximately 72,000 clones, approximately 91% of them present only once. The sequence was collected from a man aged 50-60 years with acute or convalescent COVID-19. The sequencing sample was made of peripheral blood. The genes are TRBV29-1 and TRBJ1-1, with D unclear. DNA of the CDR3: TGCAGCGTTACTTATGGGAGGGACACTGAAGCTTTCTTT. Translation: CSVTYGRDTEAFF. The full variable domain, in which reference TRBV29-1 and TRBJ1-1 provide the parts outside the CDR3, is SAVISQKPSRDICQRGTSLTIQCQVDSQVTMMFWYRQQPGQSLTLIATANQGSEATYESGFVIDKFPISRPNLTFSTLTVSNMSPEDSSIYLCSVTYGRDTEAFFGQGTRLTVV.